This TCR beta chain originates from a study of HIV-infected children after antiretroviral therapy interruption. Study in general: Most participating children were previously exposed to EBV and CMV. In continuous treatment, analyzed samples were from weeks 0, 48 and 150. Study-wide findings and caveats: Naive CD4+ CDR3 sharing between time points fell after interruption began.

This clonotype qualifies as medium-sized. Its antigen is undetermined. RNA-based 3' RACE libraries used unique molecular identifiers. TCRdb independently ran MiXCR on the 3' RACE reads; one entry per CDR3 protein. The sample lists nearly 15,000 distinct CDR3 sequences, about 3.6% seen once, with roughly 34% in the top ten. The treatment: PENTA 11 planned treatment interruption arm or continuous ART arm. Cryopreserved PBMC samples required at least 5 million viable cells. From germline, CDR1 is SEHNR and CDR2 FQNEAQ (reference sequence). This CDR3 contains 16 residues. Trimming cost V 4 bases and J 3 bases; bases outside gene matches: 6.

The sample was CD45RO+ CD8+ T cells from PBMCs, pooled from several time points, taken from a donor given antiretroviral therapy, either interrupted or continuous. Stated subset: memory CD8+ CD45RO+ CD45RA- T cells. The receptor was isolated from a pool of human donors with HIV. The chain couples TRBV7-9 to TRBJ2-6; 7 bases align to TRBD2. In DNA, the CDR3 is TGTGCCAGCAGCTCCGTGGGAGGGGTTGGGGCCAACGTCCTGACTTTC. This encodes CASSSVGGVGANVLTF.